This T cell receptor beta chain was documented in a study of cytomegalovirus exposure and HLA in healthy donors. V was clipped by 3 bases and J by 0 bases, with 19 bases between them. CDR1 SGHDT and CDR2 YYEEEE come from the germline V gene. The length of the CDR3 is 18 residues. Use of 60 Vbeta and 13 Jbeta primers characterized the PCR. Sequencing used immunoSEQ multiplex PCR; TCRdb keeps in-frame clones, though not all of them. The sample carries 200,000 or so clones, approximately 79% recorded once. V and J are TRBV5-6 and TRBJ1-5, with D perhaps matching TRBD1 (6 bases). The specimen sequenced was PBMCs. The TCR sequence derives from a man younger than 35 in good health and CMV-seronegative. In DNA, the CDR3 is TGTGCCAGCAGCTCTGGGGGGGGGCTCGGTTTTAGCAATCAGCCCCAGCATTTT. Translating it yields CASSSGGGLGFSNQPQHF.